This T cell receptor (beta chain) was sequenced during a study of shared clonotypes between healthy human individuals. Study-level results: Sequencing depth was expected to influence donor clonotype sharing.

Donors had no recently reported acute infections or vaccinations and were HIV-negative. Unsorted PBMC samples were amplified in replicate PCRs containing around 310 ng DNA, roughly 33,000 T cell genomes. As processed by the authors: There were no quality scores in the junction-only immunoSEQ sequences, so filtering differed. Measured with immunoSEQ multiplex PCR; TCRdb has only the in-frame clones, and not every one. The V and J calls and the clone size are those of that table, but D and trimming were determined from the DNA. The sample lists fewer than 700,000 clones, around 80% seen once, with approximately 12% in the top ten. This CDR3 has 16 amino acids. Trimming removed 4 bases from V and 5 bases from J; junction bases left unmatched: 9. Germline V gene data show CDR1 as MRHNA and CDR2 as SNTAGT. Concerning this clone itself: The antigen is undetermined.

The clonotype was recovered from a woman aged 40 to 50 in good health. Some clones in this sample may be carry-over from other donors' samples. The chain employs TRBV6-4 and TRBJ2-1; 9 bases agree with TRBD2. The specimen sequenced was PBMCs. This CDR3 reads CASSALGTSSHNEQFF. CDR3 nucleotides: TGTGCCAGCAGTGCCCTTGGGACTAGCAGCCACAATGAGCAGTTCTTC.